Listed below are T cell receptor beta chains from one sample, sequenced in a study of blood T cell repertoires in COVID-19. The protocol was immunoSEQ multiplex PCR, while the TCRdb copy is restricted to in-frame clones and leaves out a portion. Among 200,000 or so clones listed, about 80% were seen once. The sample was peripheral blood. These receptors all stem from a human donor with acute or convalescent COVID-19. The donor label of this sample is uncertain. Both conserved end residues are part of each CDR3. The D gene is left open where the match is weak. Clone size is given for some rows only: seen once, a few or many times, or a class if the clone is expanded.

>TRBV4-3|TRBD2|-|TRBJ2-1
CASSQWTSVGGNEQFF
TGCGCCAGCAGCCAATGGACTAGCGTGGGGGGTAATGAGCAGTTCTTC
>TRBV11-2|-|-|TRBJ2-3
CASSLVWGSPDTQYF
TGTGCCAGCAGCTTAGTGTGGGGCTCTCCAGATACGCAGTATTTT
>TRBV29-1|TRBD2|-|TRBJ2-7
CSVEDSGRGGEQYF
TGCAGCGTTGAAGATAGCGGGAGGGGGGGCGAGCAGTACTTC
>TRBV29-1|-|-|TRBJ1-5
CSGSGISPQHF
TGCAGCGGCTCAGGGATCTCGCCCCAGCATTTT
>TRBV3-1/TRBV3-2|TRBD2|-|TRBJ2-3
CASSKTSDGTDTQYF
TGTGCCAGCAGCAAAACTAGCGACGGCACAGATACGCAGTATTTT
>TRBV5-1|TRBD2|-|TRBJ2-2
CASSLGYGLAGAGELFF
TGCGCCAGCAGCTTGGGATACGGACTAGCGGGAGCCGGGGAGCTGTTTTTT
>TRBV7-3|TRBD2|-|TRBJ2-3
CASSAGTSGNTDTQYF
TGTGCCAGCAGCGCGGGGACTAGCGGGAACACAGATACGCAGTATTTT
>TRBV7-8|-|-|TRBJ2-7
CASSLSRYEQYF
TGTGCCAGCAGCCTATCTCGCTACGAGCAGTACTTC
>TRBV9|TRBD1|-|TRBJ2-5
CASSVEGTGFRETQYF
TGTGCCAGCAGCGTAGAAGGGACAGGGTTCCGAGAGACCCAGTACTTC
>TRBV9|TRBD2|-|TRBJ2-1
CASSPRTSRSYNEQFF
TGTGCCAGCAGCCCCCGGACTAGCAGGTCCTACAATGAGCAGTTCTTC
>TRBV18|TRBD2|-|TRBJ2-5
CASSPLVVTSGTRETQYF
TGTGCCAGCTCACCACTCGTGGTGACTAGCGGGACGCGCGAGACCCAGTACTTC
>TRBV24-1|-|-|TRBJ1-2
CATSDLREGSYGYTF
TGTGCCACCAGTGATTTGAGAGAGGGAAGCTATGGCTACACCTTC
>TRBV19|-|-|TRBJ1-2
CASSMVQRSGYTF
TGTGCCAGTAGTATGGTGCAGCGCTCTGGCTACACCTTC
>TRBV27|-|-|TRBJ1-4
CASSLDSFSNEKLFF
TGTGCCAGCAGTTTGGACTCCTTTTCGAATGAAAAACTGTTTTTT
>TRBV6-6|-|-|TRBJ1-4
CASSSGRDPSEKLFF
TGTGCCAGCAGTTCCGGGAGGGACCCCTCTGAAAAACTGTTTTTT
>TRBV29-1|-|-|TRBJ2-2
CSHLVTGSNTGELFF
TGCAGCCATCTCGTTACAGGTTCGAACACCGGGGAGCTGTTTTTT
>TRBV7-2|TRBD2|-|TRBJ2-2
CASSLEGTSGRGSGELFF
TGTGCCAGCAGCTTAGAGGGGACTAGCGGGAGGGGATCCGGGGAGCTGTTTTTT
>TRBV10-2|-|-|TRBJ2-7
CASSESPGYEQYF
TGCGCCAGCAGTGAGTCTCCGGGCTACGAGCAGTACTTC
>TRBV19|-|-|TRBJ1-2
CASSYMTGSYGYTF
TGTGCCAGTAGTTATATGACAGGAAGCTATGGCTACACCTTC
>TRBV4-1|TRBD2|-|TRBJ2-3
CASSQDRASGRDTQYF
TGCGCCAGCAGCCAAGATAGGGCTAGCGGGAGGGATACGCAGTATTTT
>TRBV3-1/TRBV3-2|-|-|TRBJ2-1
CASSRRGGDEQFF
TGTGCCAGCAGCCGGCGGGGCGGTGATGAGCAGTTCTTC
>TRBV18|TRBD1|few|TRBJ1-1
CASSPPTGANTEAFF
TGTGCCAGCTCACCACCGACAGGGGCGAACACTGAAGCTTTCTTT
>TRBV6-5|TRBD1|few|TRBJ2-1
CASRRTGGVNEQFF
TGTGCCAGCAGGCGGACAGGGGGCGTCAATGAGCAGTTCTTC
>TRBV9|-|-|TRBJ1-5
CASSPRHGVGNQPQHF
TGTGCCAGCAGCCCACGACATGGCGTGGGCAATCAGCCCCAGCATTTT
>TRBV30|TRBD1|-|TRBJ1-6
CAWSIGQGDSPLHF
TGTGCCTGGAGTATCGGACAGGGCGACTCACCCCTCCACTTT
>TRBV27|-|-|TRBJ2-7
CASRSGSAYEQYF
TGTGCCAGCAGGTCGGGTTCGGCGTACGAGCAGTACTTC
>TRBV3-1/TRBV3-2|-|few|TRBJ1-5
CASSPSRDQPQHF
TGTGCCAGCAGCCCGAGCAGGGATCAGCCCCAGCATTTT
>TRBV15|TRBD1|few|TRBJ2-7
CATSRGDRSYEQYF
TGTGCCACCAGCAGAGGGGACAGGTCCTACGAGCAGTACTTC
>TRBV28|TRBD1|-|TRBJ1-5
CASRDRESYSNQPQHF
TGTGCCAGCCGGGACAGGGAAAGTTATAGCAATCAGCCCCAGCATTTT
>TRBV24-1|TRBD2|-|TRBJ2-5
CATSDRTSGRETQYF
TGTGCCACCAGTGATCGGACTAGCGGGAGGGAGACCCAGTACTTC
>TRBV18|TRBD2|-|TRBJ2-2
CASSPQAGAVGKLFF
TGTGCCAGCTCACCCCAAGCGGGAGCAGTCGGGAAGCTGTTTTTT
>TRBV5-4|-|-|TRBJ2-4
CASSRDWENIQYF
TGTGCCAGCAGCCGGGACTGGGAAAACATTCAGTACTTC
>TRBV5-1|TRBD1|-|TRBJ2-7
CASSLVGQGPYEQYF
TGCGCCAGCAGCTTGGTGGGACAGGGACCCTACGAGCAGTACTTC
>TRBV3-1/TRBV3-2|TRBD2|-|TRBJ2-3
CASSRGVSGARF
TGTGCCAGCAGCCGGGGGGTAAGCGGGGCCCGATTT
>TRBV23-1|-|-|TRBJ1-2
CASSPAGLYGYTF
TGCGCCAGCAGTCCCGCGGGTCTGTATGGCTACACCTTC
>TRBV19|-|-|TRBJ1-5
CASSTTGPSGQPQHF
TGTGCCAGTAGTACAACAGGTCCCTCCGGTCAGCCCCAGCATTTT
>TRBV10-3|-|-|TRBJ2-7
CAINPGTIYEQYF
TGTGCCATCAATCCCGGGACAATTTACGAGCAGTACTTC
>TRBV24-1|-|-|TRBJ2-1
CATSDRSSSEQFF
TGTGCCACCAGTGACCGCAGCTCTAGTGAGCAGTTCTTC
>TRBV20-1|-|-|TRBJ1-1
CSASFQHGEAFF
TGCAGTGCTAGTTTTCAGCACGGGGAAGCTTTCTTT
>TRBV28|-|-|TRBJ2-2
CATSSGWRNTGELFF
TGTGCCACCTCCAGTGGATGGAGAAACACCGGGGAGCTGTTTTTT
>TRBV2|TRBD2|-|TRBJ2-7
CASSGSGRSYEQYF
TGTGCCAGCAGCGGTAGCGGGCGCTCCTACGAGCAGTACTTC
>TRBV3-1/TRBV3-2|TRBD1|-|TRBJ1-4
CASSQAGGGEKLFF
TGTGCCAGCAGCCAAGCAGGGGGTGGTGAAAAACTGTTTTTT
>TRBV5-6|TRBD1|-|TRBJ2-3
CASSYTVRDRDHLERYF
TGTGCCAGCAGTTATACGGTGAGGGACAGGGACCACCTAGAGCGGTATTTT